Presented here are 32 T cell receptor beta chains from one specimen sequenced in a study of technical replicates of blood from a few donors. Libraries were prepared by immunoSEQ multiplex PCR; TCRdb keeps only in-frame clonotypes and omits some of them. The sample lists 85,000 to 95,000 clones, almost 97% occurring once. The material sequenced was T cells isolated from PBMCs. These receptors were collected from a human donor in good health.

This clone occurred once. V usage is TRBV6-1 and J usage is TRBJ1-3, with unresolved D. The germline gives CDR1 MNHNS, CDR2 SASEGT. The CDR3 contains 15 residues. Trimming took 6 bases from V and 0 from J, leaving 12 bases between them. DNA of the CDR3: TGTGCCAGCAGAGACACCAACCTCTCTGGAAACACCATATATTTT. Translated: CASRDTNLSGNTIYF.

V is TRBV19 and J is TRBJ2-7, with D possibly TRBD2 on 6 matching bases. Germline values: CDR1 LNHDA, CDR2 SQIVND (reference sequence). V shed 4 bases and J shed 3 bases, with 13 bases lying between them. The CDR3 has 14 amino acids. CDR3 coding DNA: TGTGCCAGTAGTAGGGTCGGAGGGGACTACGAGCAGTACTTC. Residues: CASSRVGGDYEQYF.

This chain joins TRBV5-1 and TRBJ2-3; TRBD2 agrees at 7 bases. The V segment lost 0 bases and the J segment 4 bases; nucleotides outside the gene matches: 5. This CDR3 is 15 amino acids long. Germline V gene data show CDR1 as SGHRS and CDR2 as YFSETQ. The CDR3 is CASSLGGRNADTQYF. As DNA, the CDR3 is TGCGCCAGCAGCTTGGGCGGGAGAAACGCAGATACGCAGTATTTT.

The chain uses TRBV4-3 and TRBJ2-2; possible D gene TRBD2, 6 bases. The V and J ends lost 1 base and 5 bases respectively, with 11 bases between them. The CDR3 has 15 residues. Looked up from germline, CDR1 is LGHNA and CDR2 is YSLEER. CDR3 in amino acids: CASSQVWRDTGELFF. As DNA, the CDR3 is TGCGCCAGCAGCCAAGTGTGGAGGGATACCGGGGAGCTGTTTTTT.

V is TRBV7-9 and J is TRBJ2-7, with TRBD1 as a possible D gene (5 bases). This CDR3 has 14 residues. Germline V gene lookup returns CDR1 SEHNR and CDR2 FQNEAQ (reference sequence). The ends were cut back, 4 bases at V and 1 base at J, with 11 bases in the middle. The CDR3 sequence is CASSSWTPSYEQYF. As DNA, the CDR3 is TGTGCCAGCAGCTCATGGACACCGTCCTACGAGCAGTACTTC.

V usage is TRBV5-1 and J usage is TRBJ1-1; 9 bases are shared with TRBD1. Germline-derived CDR1 and CDR2 are SGHRS and YFSETQ. The junction had 4 bases not matched to a gene; V was cut back by 4 bases and J by 3 bases. CDR3 length: 14 amino acids. This CDR3 reads CASSQTGGDTEAFF. DNA for the CDR3: TGCGCCAGCAGCCAGACAGGGGGGGACACTGAAGCTTTCTTT.

The table lists this clone with a count of one. The CDR3 nucleotides are TGTGCCAATAGGCGGGAGGGCCACGATACGCAGTATTTT. It specifies CANRREGHDTQYF. This rearrangement joins TRBV6-1 to TRBJ2-3; the match to TRBD2 covers 9 bases. Germline trimming cut 10 bases from V and 6 bases from J; bases unmatched to any gene: 8. The CDR3 is 13 residues long. CDR1 MNHNS and CDR2 SASEGT come from the germline V gene.

Here the CDR3 DNA reads TGTGCCAGCAGCCCCTGGGGGACAGTCTCCTACAATGAGCAGTTCTTC. Amino acid sequence: CASSPWGTVSYNEQFF. This chain links TRBV7-2 with TRBJ2-1; 7 nucleotides align to TRBD1. CDR3 size: 16 residues. With V trimmed by 5 bases and J by 0 bases, 7 bases remained unmatched. Germline CDR1 is SGHTA and CDR2 is FQGNSA.

The chain combines TRBV9 with TRBJ1-5, with TRBD1 matching 7 bases. The CDR3 sequence is 13 residues long. The V gene end was trimmed by 2 bases and the J gene end by 10 bases; junction bases not matched to a gene: 6. The germline V gene encodes CDR1 SGDLS and CDR2 YYNGEE. The CDR3 bases are TGTGCCAGCAGCGTGTCAGGGGGTCTTCCCCAGCATTTT. It is translated as CASSVSGGLPQHF.

The chain is built from TRBV27 and TRBJ1-4; D possibly corresponds to TRBD1 (5 bases). This CDR3 is built from 13 residues. V lost 6 bases to trimming and J lost 8 bases, with 13 bases between them. The germline V gene encodes CDR1 MNHEY and CDR2 SMNVEV (reference sequence). The CDR3 nucleotides read TGTGCCAGCAGCCTCGTCCCAGGGGAAAAACTGTTTTTT. Translated, it gives CASSLVPGEKLFF. Full variable domain (remainder filled in from reference TRBV27 and TRBJ1-4): EAQVTQNPRYLITVTGKKLTVTCSQNMNHEYMSWYRQDPGLGLRQIYYSMNVEVTDKGDVPEGYKVSRKEKRNFPLILESPSPNQTSLYFCASSLVPGEKLFFGSGTQLSVL.

This chain uses TRBV7-9 with TRBJ1-1; D uncertain. Germline CDR1 reads SEHNR; CDR2 reads FQNEAQ (reference sequence). V was clipped by 3 bases and J by 8 bases, with 10 bases between them. The CDR3 length is 12 residues. The CDR3 nucleotides are TGTGCCAGCAGCTTCTACTTAACGGAAGCTTTCTTT. Protein sequence: CASSFYLTEAFF.

This clone was picked up a small number of times. The chain has TRBV5-1 and TRBJ2-1; 15 positions agree with TRBD2. Per germline, CDR1 SGHRS and CDR2 YFSETQ. The CDR3 totals 16 residues. Trimming removed 3 bases from V and 6 bases from J; junction bases left unmatched: 4. The CDR3 DNA sequence: TGCGCCAGCAGCTGGACTAGCGGGAGGGCAACCAATGAGCAGTTCTTC. Encoded protein: CASSWTSGRATNEQFF.

The chain is built from TRBV4-2 and TRBJ1-3, with a weak D call TRBD1 (5 bases). Germline CDR1 is LGHNA and CDR2 is YNFKEQ. The CDR3 runs 17 residues. Trimming removed 1 base at V and 0 bases at J, with 13 bases between. The CDR3 sequence is CASSQVYSQGSGNTIYF. The CDR3 DNA is TGTGCCAGCAGCCAAGTATACTCCCAGGGCTCTGGAAACACCATATATTTT.

The chain couples TRBV19 to TRBJ2-5, with a tentative D call TRBD2 (5 bases). The germline V and J ends were trimmed by 4 bases and 3 bases, with 9 bases remaining between them. Looked up from germline, CDR1 is LNHDA and CDR2 is SQIVND (reference sequence). The CDR3 runs 13 residues. CDR3 sequence (DNA): TGTGCCAGTAGTACGGACGGGGAAGAGACCCAGTACTTC. Translating gives CASSTDGEETQYF. Full variable domain (missing parts from reference TRBV19 and TRBJ2-5): DGGITQSPKYLFRKEGQNVTLSCEQNLNHDAMYWYRQDPGQGLRLIYYSQIVNDFQKGDIAEGYSVSREKKESFPLTVTSAQKNPTAFYLCASSTDGEETQYFGPGTRLLVL.

This sequence joins TRBV19 and TRBJ2-4, with TRBD1 matching over 7 bases. The CDR3 sequence is 15 residues long. CDR1 LNHDA and CDR2 SQIVND come from the germline V gene (reference sequence). J was trimmed by 1 base and V by 3 bases; bases with no gene match: 3. The CDR3 sequence is CASSMTGWAKNIQYF. CDR3 nucleotide sequence: TGTGCCAGTAGTATGACAGGGTGGGCCAAAAACATTCAGTACTTC.

The chain couples TRBV6-4 to TRBJ2-7; TRBD1 might be the D (5 bases). The V gene's germline CDR1 is MRHNA and CDR2 SNTAGT. CDR3 size: 16 residues. Trimming left V 2 bases short and J 3 bases short, with 17 bases between. For the CDR3, the DNA is TGTGCCAGCAGTGACCCATGGGCAGGGCGACGCTACGAGCAGTACTTC. This encodes CASSDPWAGRRYEQYF.

The chain links TRBV7-3 to TRBJ2-2; 7 bases are a match to TRBD1. The CDR3 covers 16 residues. J lost 8 bases, V lost 0 bases, and 9 bases had no gene match. The germline CDR1 and CDR2 sequences are SGHTA and FQGTGA. The CDR3 DNA sequence: TGTGCCAGCAGCTTAACGGACCGGGACAGTAGGGGGGAGCTGTTTTTT. It encodes CASSLTDRDSRGELFF.

This clone was observed a handful of times. The V and J genes are TRBV2 and TRBJ1-1; D is possibly TRBD1 (5 bases). This CDR3 is built from 16 residues. The germline gives CDR1 SNHLY, CDR2 FYNNEI. V was pared by 3 bases and J by 1 base, with 15 bases between. CDR3 nucleotide sequence: TGTGCCAGCAGTGATGTCCTTTCGGGGGGGAACACTGAAGCTTTCTTT. Residues: CASSDVLSGGNTEAFF.

The V gene is TRBV7-8, the J gene TRBJ2-5; possible D gene TRBD1, 5 bases. Between the trimmed V and J ends, which lost 4 bases and 0 bases, there was a span of 6 bases. The CDR3 extends over 13 amino acids. The germline gives CDR1 SGHVS, CDR2 FQNEAQ. The CDR3 sequence is CASSWGHQETQYF. The CDR3 DNA reads TGTGCCAGCAGCTGGGGCCACCAAGAGACCCAGTACTTC. Full variable domain (outside the CDR3, taken from reference TRBV7-8 and TRBJ2-5): GAGVSQSPRYKVAKRGQDVALRCDPISGHVSLFWYQQALGQGPEFLTYFQNEAQLDKSGLPSDRFFAERPEGSVSTLKIQRTQQEDSAVYLCASSWGHQETQYFGPGTRLLVL.

The V gene is TRBV5-1, the J gene TRBJ2-2, with D possibly TRBD1 on 6 matching bases. Germline CDR1 and CDR2: SGHRS and YFSETQ. V was trimmed by 0 bases and J by 6 bases, leaving 9 bases between them. The CDR3 extends over 14 amino acids. CDR3 region: CASSLDRQAGELFF. The CDR3 bases are TGCGCCAGCAGCTTGGACCGACAGGCCGGGGAGCTGTTTTTT.

This chain links TRBV11-3 with TRBJ1-1, with unresolved D. The germline V gene encodes CDR1 SGHNT and CDR2 YENEEA. V shed 5 bases and J shed 4 bases, with 5 bases lying between them. CDR3 length equals 11 residues. DNA for the CDR3: TGTGCCAGCAGCGCAGTCACTGAAGCTTTCTTT. It codes for CASSAVTEAFF.

The chain employs TRBV14 and TRBJ2-2, with no clear D. Trimming took 3 bases from V and 0 from J, leaving 5 bases between them. The germline V gene has CDR1 SGHDN and CDR2 FVKESK. The CDR3 is 14 residues long. CDR3 coding DNA: TGTGCCAGCAGCCAGCTAGCGAACACCGGGGAGCTGTTTTTT. Translated, it gives CASSQLANTGELFF. The full variable domain, in which reference TRBV14 and TRBJ2-2 provide the parts outside the CDR3, is EAGVTQFPSHSVIEKGQTVTLRCDPISGHDNLYWYRRVMGKEIKFLLHFVKESKQDESGMPNNRFLAERTGGTYSTLKVQPAELEDSGVYFCASSQLANTGELFFGEGSRLTVL.

The genes are TRBV7-2 and TRBJ2-7; 11 nucleotides line up with TRBD2. The V gene end was trimmed by 4 bases and the J gene end by 4 bases; junction bases not matched to a gene: 3. This CDR3 has 14 amino acids. CDR1 is SGHTA, CDR2 FQGNSA, per germline. The CDR3 nucleotides read TGTGCCAGCAGCTATAGCGGGAGGGATTACGAGCAGTACTTC. Translated: CASSYSGRDYEQYF.

The chain joins TRBV11-2 to TRBJ2-3, with 7 bases lining up with TRBD2. Per germline, CDR1 SGHAT and CDR2 FQNNGV. V dropped 0 bases and J dropped 5; count of bases not matched to a gene: 5. The CDR3 is 15 residues long. The CDR3 coding sequence is TGTGCCAGCAGCTTAGATCCTGGGGGGGTAGATACGCAGTATTTT. Its translation is CASSLDPGGVDTQYF.

J is TRBJ1-5 and V is TRBV7-2; D is ambiguous. V was clipped by 5 bases and J by 3 bases, with 14 bases between them. CDR3 length: 15 amino acids. Germline CDR1 SGHTA, CDR2 FQGNSA. In DNA form, the CDR3 reads TGTGCCAGCAGCCCTATGTCGGGATTCAATCAGCCCCAGCATTTT. It yields the protein CASSPMSGFNQPQHF.

In regard to this clone: Other DNA variants within this sample encode the same CDR3. The chain carries TRBV6-1 and TRBJ1-5; 7 nucleotides line up with TRBD1. V lost 2 bases to trimming and J lost 3 bases; unmatched junction nucleotides: 4. Germline V CDR1 and CDR2: MNHNS, SASEGT. The CDR3 runs 15 residues. CDR3: CASSEIDRVNQPQHF. The CDR3 DNA follows: TGTGCCAGCAGTGAAATTGACAGGGTCAATCAGCCCCAGCATTTT.

The chain combines TRBV4-3 with TRBJ2-7, with 7 positions matching TRBD2. The CDR3 consists of 17 residues. V shed 1 base and J 2 bases; nucleotides not matched to a gene: 11. CDR1 and CDR2 (germline): LGHNA, YSLEER. This CDR3 is CASSQGFPGGIAYEQYF. In nucleotides, the CDR3 is TGCGCCAGCAGCCAAGGGTTTCCGGGAGGAATTGCCTACGAGCAGTACTTC.

Only a few counts were recorded for this clone. The chain joins TRBV7-9 to TRBJ2-7, with 8 nucleotides matching TRBD2. Looked up from germline, CDR1 is SEHNR and CDR2 is FQNEAQ (reference sequence). This CDR3 is 14 amino acids long. V shed 5 bases and J 7 bases; nucleotides not matched to a gene: 10. CDR3 bases: TGTGCCAGCAGCCCTTTAGCGGGACTGGGGGAGCAGTACTTC. Protein sequence: CASSPLAGLGEQYF.

The chain couples TRBV11-3 to TRBJ2-7, with D possibly matching TRBD1 (6 bases). V lost 4 bases and J 9 bases, leaving 13 bases between the germline ends. Germline V gene data show CDR1 as SGHNT and CDR2 as YENEEA. The CDR3 runs to 12 residues. CDR3 sequence reads: CASSSRTDRQYF. CDR3 sequence (DNA): TGTGCCAGCAGCTCAAGGACGGACAGGCAGTACTTC. The full variable domain, rest sourced from reference TRBV11-3 and TRBJ2-7, is EAGVVQSPRYKIIEKKQPVAFWCNPISGHNTLYWYLQNLGQGPELLIRYENEEAVDDSQLPKDRFSAERLKGVDSTLKIQPAELGDSAVYLCASSSRTDRQYFGPGTRLTVT.

The chain employs TRBV6-5 and TRBJ1-1; 9 bases are shared with TRBD1. The CDR3 extends over 13 amino acids. J gave up 10 bases and V 0 bases, and 3 bases lay outside the gene matches. Germline V gene lookup returns CDR1 MNHEY and CDR2 SVGAGI. The DNA of the CDR3 is TGTGCCAGCAGTTACTCCCCGGACAGGGGAGCTTTCTTT. Residues: CASSYSPDRGAFF.

J is TRBJ1-2 and V is TRBV20-1, with D perhaps TRBD1 (5 bases). CDR1 and CDR2 (germline): DFQATT, SNEGSKA (reference sequence). This CDR3 has 11 residues. The germline V and J ends were trimmed by 5 bases and 5 bases, with 9 bases remaining between them. CDR3 region: CSASGGYGYTF. The CDR3 nucleotides are TGCAGTGCTTCCGGGGGATATGGCTACACCTTC.

The rearrangement joins TRBV5-8 to TRBJ1-1, with D possibly being TRBD1 (5 bases). The CDR3 runs 13 residues. Trimming took 4 bases from V and 5 from J, leaving 12 bases between them. The germline CDR1 and CDR2 sequences are SGHTS and YDEGEE. CDR3 bases: TGTGCCAGCAGCCTAGGGGTTAATACTGAAGCTTTCTTT. It translates to CASSLGVNTEAFF.